The 28 T cell receptor beta chains below all came from one sample that was sequenced in a study of blood T cell repertoires in COVID-19. Assay used: immunoSEQ multiplex PCR; TCRdb lists only in-frame clones, some missing. Among roughly 200,000 clones listed, around 84% were seen once. The sequenced sample was peripheral blood. The receptors derive from a human donor in a cohort sampled during active COVID-19.

The chain couples TRBV27 to TRBJ2-1; D is possibly TRBD2 (5 bases). CDR3 length equals 13 residues. Trimming shortened V by 5 bases and J by 10 bases, and 15 bases separated the two germline ends. CDR1 and CDR2 (germline): MNHEY, SMNVEV (reference sequence). Written as DNA, the CDR3 is TGTGCCAGCAGTCCCTTGACTAAAATCGAGCAGTTCTTC. This sequence encodes CASSPLTKIEQFF.

This clone has just one count. The CDR3 nucleotides are TGTGCCAGCTCAACAACTAGCGGGGGCACAGATACGCAGTATTTT. This codes for CASSTTSGGTDTQYF. The chain uses TRBV18 and TRBJ2-3; TRBD2 agrees at 10 bases. The V and J ends lost 5 bases and 1 base, in that order; junction bases with no gene match: 3. The CDR3 runs 15 residues. CDR1 and CDR2 (germline): KGHSH, LQKENI.

V is TRBV11-3 and J is TRBJ1-6; no clear D gene. The V gene's germline CDR1 is SGHNT and CDR2 YENEEA. This CDR3 has 13 residues. V was cut by 2 bases and J by 6 bases, with 5 bases left in between. As DNA, the CDR3 is TGTGCCAGCAGCTTAAACTCTAATTCACCCCTCCACTTT. Translating gives CASSLNSNSPLHF. Full variable domain (outside the CDR3, taken from reference TRBV11-3 and TRBJ1-6): EAGVVQSPRYKIIEKKQPVAFWCNPISGHNTLYWYLQNLGQGPELLIRYENEEAVDDSQLPKDRFSAERLKGVDSTLKIQPAELGDSAVYLCASSLNSNSPLHFGNGTRLTVT.

The rearrangement uses TRBV7-2 and TRBJ2-2, with D unresolved. V was clipped by 1 base and J by 1 base, with 10 bases between them. CDR1 is SGHTA and CDR2 is FQGNSA in the germline V gene. The CDR3 contains 16 residues. The CDR3 reads CASSLVPGLNTGELFF. CDR3 nucleotides: TGTGCCAGCAGCTTAGTCCCCGGGTTGAACACCGGGGAGCTGTTTTTT.

The rearrangement links TRBV11-2 to TRBJ2-7; 7 bases align to TRBD1. The germline gives CDR1 SGHAT, CDR2 FQNNGV. V was clipped by 1 base and J by 1 base; unmatched bases: 4. The CDR3 is 15 amino acids. DNA of the CDR3: TGTGCCAGCAGCTTAGGACAGGGAAGTTCCTACGAGCAGTACTTC. Translation gives CASSLGQGSSYEQYF.

The chain has TRBV5-5 and TRBJ2-1, with D tentatively TRBD1 (5 bases). The CDR3 consists of 11 residues. CDR1 SGHKS and CDR2 YYEKEE come from the germline V gene (reference sequence). Trimming shortened V by 3 bases and J by 15 bases, and 13 bases separated the two germline ends. CDR3 nucleotide sequence: TGTGCCAGCAGCTCAAACGCCAGGGCGTTCTTC. This gives the protein CASSSNARAFF.

The chain employs TRBV7-2 and TRBJ2-7; TRBD1 might be the D (5 bases). From germline, CDR1 is SGHTA and CDR2 FQGNSA. The CDR3 contains 15 residues. The V end lost 1 base, the J end lost 2 bases, and 12 bases lay between the germline ends. CDR3 DNA sequence: TGTGCCAGCAGCTTAGGGCAGGGCCCCACCTACGAGCAGTACTTC. This encodes CASSLGQGPTYEQYF.

The chain is built from TRBV6-1 and TRBJ2-1; D is ambiguous. This CDR3 spans 16 amino acids. V lost 2 bases to trimming and J lost 0 bases, with 11 bases between them. The germline V gene has CDR1 MNHNS and CDR2 SASEGT. The chain's CDR3 is CASSEQALSSYNEQFF. The CDR3 region has the DNA TGTGCCAGCAGTGAACAGGCGTTGAGCTCCTACAATGAGCAGTTCTTC.

The chain employs TRBV28 and TRBJ1-5; 7 bases map to TRBD1. V lost 6 bases, J lost 3 bases, and 8 bases stayed unmatched. There are 15 residues in the CDR3. Germline V gives CDR1 MDHEN, CDR2 SYDVKM. CDR3 DNA: TGTGCCAGCAGGGGACAGAAGACCCACAATCAGCCCCAGCATTTT. As protein: CASRGQKTHNQPQHF.

This clone occurred a few times. This chain connects TRBV2 to TRBJ1-5, with D perhaps matching TRBD1 (5 bases). CDR1 and CDR2 (germline): SNHLY, FYNNEI. There are 16 residues in the CDR3. Trimming took 6 bases from V and 0 from J, leaving 15 bases between them. CDR3 nucleotides: TGTGCCAGCAGAGCACACCAGGGATATAGCAATCAGCCCCAGCATTTT. This sequence encodes CASRAHQGYSNQPQHF. Variable domain in full (rest from reference TRBV2 and TRBJ1-5): EPEVTQTPSHQVTQMGQEVILRCVPISNHLYFYWYRQILGQKVEFLVSFYNNEISEKSEIFDDQFSVERPDGSNFTLKIRSTKLEDSAMYFCASRAHQGYSNQPQHFGDGTRLSIL.

This sequence joins TRBV10-2 and TRBJ2-1; 12 bases line up with TRBD2. The V and J ends lost 7 bases and 8 bases, in that order; junction bases with no gene match: 9. Germline values: CDR1 WSHSY, CDR2 SAAADI. CDR3 length: 15 amino acids. The CDR3 reads CASTLTSGRRDEQFF. The CDR3 coding sequence is TGCGCCAGCACCTTGACTAGCGGGAGACGAGATGAGCAGTTCTTC.

V and J are TRBV28 and TRBJ2-7; 7 positions match TRBD1. Per the germline V gene, CDR1 is MDHEN and CDR2 is SYDVKM. The length of the CDR3 is 15 residues. Trimming took 1 base from V and 4 from J; bases not matched to a gene: 7. The CDR3 DNA reads as TGTGCCAGCAGTTTATCGGCGACAGGGTTTTACGAGCAGTACTTC. Translating gives CASSLSATGFYEQYF.

The chain links TRBV5-5 to TRBJ2-2, with D maybe TRBD2 (5 bases). The CDR3 runs 16 residues. Germline CDR1 is SGHKS and CDR2 is YYEKEE (reference sequence). Between the trimmed V and J ends, which lost 0 bases and 4 bases, there was a span of 13 bases. CDR3 sequence (DNA): TGTGCCAGCAGCTTGGAACGGGGTGTGGTCACCGGGGAGCTGTTTTTT. Residues: CASSLERGVVTGELFF.

The chain recombines TRBV19 with TRBJ2-1; 7 nucleotides line up with TRBD2. CDR1 and CDR2 from the germline V gene are LNHDA and SQIVND (reference sequence). This CDR3 is 18 amino acids long. The V and J ends lost 6 bases and 2 bases, in that order; junction bases with no gene match: 16. The CDR3 sequence: CASRYGGGAGRAYNEQFF. The CDR3 nucleotides are TGTGCCAGTAGATATGGTGGTGGAGCGGGAAGGGCCTACAATGAGCAGTTCTTC.

The rearrangement links TRBV11-2 to TRBJ2-7, with D possibly TRBD1 on 5 matching bases. The V end lost 5 bases, the J end lost 0 bases, and 11 bases lay between the germline ends. CDR1 is SGHAT, CDR2 FQNNGV, per germline. The CDR3 covers 14 residues. DNA of the CDR3: TGTGCCAGCAGCCCCTCAAGGGGCTCCTACGAGCAGTACTTC. This translates into CASSPSRGSYEQYF.

In regard to this clone: A junction end diverges from the germline sequence, so it may reflect a read error. The chain is built from TRBV5-1 and TRBJ2-7, with D possibly matching TRBD2 (7 bases). The CDR3 spans 16 residues. The germline gives CDR1 SGHRS, CDR2 YFSETQ. The CDR3 loop is CASSLFAGVGAYGQYF. For the CDR3, the DNA is TGCGCCAGCAGCTTGTTTGCGGGAGTGGGGGCCTACGGGCAGTACTTC.

The genes are TRBV28 and TRBJ2-3; TRBD2 is a possible D gene (6 bases). This CDR3 contains 16 residues. Germline V gene lookup returns CDR1 MDHEN and CDR2 SYDVKM. The V end was cut by 4 bases, the J end by 2 bases, with 16 bases between. CDR3 coding DNA: TGTGCCAGCAGTTCTGGGGGGAGCGGTGACACAGATACGCAGTATTTT. Its protein product is CASSSGGSGDTDTQYF.

This chain uses TRBV13 with TRBJ2-1; 7 positions match TRBD2. Looked up from germline, CDR1 is PRHDT and CDR2 is FYEKMQ (reference sequence). The CDR3 runs 15 residues. J lost 7 bases, V lost 1 base, and 7 bases had no gene match. CDR3 region: CASSLVIGRRNEQFF. Written as DNA, the CDR3 is TGTGCCAGCAGCTTAGTAATCGGGAGGCGGAATGAGCAGTTCTTC.

CDR3 loop: CASSFGGIRTDTQYF. The CDR3, as DNA: TGTGCCAGCAGTTTTGGGGGGATCAGGACAGATACGCAGTATTTT. The rearrangement uses TRBV27 and TRBJ2-3; D possibly corresponds to TRBD2 (6 bases). Trimming removed 3 bases from V and 3 bases from J, with 13 bases in between. This CDR3 is built from 15 residues. Germline-derived CDR1 and CDR2 are MNHEY and SMNVEV (reference sequence).

The gene calls are TRBV10-2 and TRBJ2-5; D uncertain. The CDR3 contains 14 residues. Germline V lookup: CDR1 WSHSY, CDR2 SAAADI. V was trimmed by 8 bases and J by 5 bases, leaving 18 bases between them. In DNA, the CDR3 is TGCGCCAGCTCCCCCTTTTCGGGTGAGGAGACCCAGTACTTC. This gives the protein CASSPFSGEETQYF.

The chain employs TRBV28 and TRBJ1-2; perhaps TRBD1 as D (6 bases). The CDR3 length is 13 residues. Per the germline V gene, CDR1 is MDHEN and CDR2 is SYDVKM. The V end lost 9 bases, the J end lost 2 bases, and 13 bases lay between the germline ends. CDR3: CASSTGTNYGYTF. CDR3 DNA sequence: TGTGCCAGTTCTACAGGGACCAACTATGGCTACACCTTC.

This clone has a handful of counts. The rearrangement joins TRBV30 to TRBJ1-2; no clear D. Germline CDR1 GTSNPN, CDR2 SVGIG (reference sequence). The CDR3 is 14 amino acids. Trimming stripped 4 bases from V and 8 bases from J, with 20 bases between. CDR3 sequence: CAWKTLTTTGGYTF. CDR3 coding DNA: TGTGCCTGGAAGACACTGACTACGACGGGGGGCTACACCTTC. Full variable domain (rest looked up from reference TRBV30 and TRBJ1-2): SQTIHQWPATLVQPVGSPLSLECTVEGTSNPNLYWYRQAAGRGLQLLFYSVGIGQISSEVPQNLSASRPQDRQFILSSKKLLLSDSGFYLCAWKTLTTTGGYTFGSGTRLTVV.

The chain is built from TRBV4-1 and TRBJ2-3; 10 positions agree with TRBD2. After removal of 1 base from V and 5 bases from J, the junction contained 6 bases not matched to a gene. The CDR3 is 16 amino acids. Germline loops: CDR1 MGHRA, CDR2 YSYEKL. CDR3 residues: CASSQGRAGGVDTQYF. CDR3 sequence (DNA): TGCGCCAGCAGCCAAGGACGAGCGGGAGGGGTAGATACGCAGTATTTT.

The rearrangement joins TRBV4-2 to TRBJ1-6; D gene uncertain. The germline gives CDR1 LGHNA, CDR2 YNFKEQ. V dropped 4 bases and J dropped 9 bases, with 13 bases sitting between them. This CDR3 is built from 14 residues. CDR3 in DNA: TGTGCCAGCAGCCTGGACGCGGGTGTTTCACCCCTCCACTTT. It specifies CASSLDAGVSPLHF.

This chain connects TRBV5-1 to TRBJ2-2, with 10 bases that match TRBD2. Looked up from germline, CDR1 is SGHRS and CDR2 is YFSETQ. V dropped 5 bases and J dropped 4; count of bases not matched to a gene: 5. This CDR3 spans 15 amino acids. The DNA of the CDR3 is TGCGCCAGCAGACCAACTAGCGGGATCACCGGGGAGCTGTTTTTT. Amino acid sequence: CASRPTSGITGELFF.

J is TRBJ1-1 and V is TRBV19; TRBD1 is a possible D gene (6 bases). Deletions cut 6 bases from V and 5 bases from J, with 16 bases between. Per germline, CDR1 LNHDA and CDR2 SQIVND (reference sequence). The CDR3 sequence is 14 residues long. CDR3 in amino acids: CASRPGQRRTEAFF. The CDR3 bases are TGTGCCAGTAGGCCCGGACAGAGGAGGACTGAAGCTTTCTTT.

This chain links TRBV28 with TRBJ1-4; TRBD1 might be the D (5 bases). The CDR3 loop spans 15 amino acids. Germline loops: CDR1 MDHEN, CDR2 SYDVKM. V lost 3 bases and J lost 8, with 16 bases in between. The CDR3 region is CASSFPGGFKEKLFF. CDR3 DNA sequence: TGTGCCAGCAGTTTTCCTGGGGGGTTTAAGGAAAAACTGTTTTTT.

This sequence joins TRBV11-2 and TRBJ2-7; tentative D call: TRBD2 (5 bases). This CDR3 is 17 amino acids long. The ends were cut back, 5 bases at V and 4 bases at J, with 24 bases in the middle. CDR1 SGHAT and CDR2 FQNNGV come from the germline V gene. The CDR3 sequence is CASSPVGYGSGSYEQYF. The CDR3 DNA reads TGTGCCAGCAGCCCGGTTGGTTATGGTTCGGGGAGTTACGAGCAGTACTTC.